One and the same sample provided the 27 T cell receptor beta chains below, sequenced in a study of control samples from healthy donors and cancer patients (dated by TCRdb to about 2020). The protocol used for the library was the immunoSEQ multiplex PCR assay. This immuneACCESS table, as held by TCRdb, lists in-frame sequences with V and J called but not all clones. Of the missing ones, under half trace to an unresolved V gene in checked studies; the others have no known cause. The sample table contains tens of thousands of clones; only one count was recorded for approximately 88% of them. The ten largest clones add up to more than 30% of the sample. Sequencing was performed on PBMCs. These TCRs come from a man in his 70s with lung cancer.

The V gene is TRBV7-9, the J gene TRBJ2-3; possible D gene TRBD1, 6 bases. Germline CDR1 reads SEHNR; CDR2 reads FQNEAQ (reference sequence). With 3 bases removed from V and 2 bases from J, the gap between germline ends came to 15 bases. This CDR3 has 16 amino acids. As DNA, the CDR3 is TGTGCCAGCAGCTTCTATGGGGGCGCAACCACAGATACGCAGTATTTT. Its protein product is CASSFYGGATTDTQYF.

The CDR3 nucleotides read TGCGCCAGCAGCTCCCCGGGGTTAGGAATTTACAATGAGCAGTTCTTC. Amino acid sequence: CASSSPGLGIYNEQFF. The chain couples TRBV5-1 to TRBJ2-1; tentative D call: TRBD2 (5 bases). V lost 3 bases to trimming and J lost 4 bases, with 17 bases between them. Germline values: CDR1 SGHRS, CDR2 YFSETQ. The CDR3 is made up of 16 amino acids.

The genes are TRBV10-3 and TRBJ1-4, with TRBD1 identical over 8 bases. The V and J ends lost 6 bases and 3 bases, in that order; junction bases with no gene match: 3. This CDR3 has 14 residues. Germline-derived CDR1 and CDR2 are ENHRY and SYGVKD. DNA of the CDR3: TGTGCCATCAGAAGGACAGGGTCTAATGAAAAACTGTTTTTT. Translated: CAIRRTGSNEKLFF.

The CDR3 DNA reads TGCGCCAGCAGCTATCAACAGGGTTTTAGTTTCACCGGGGAGCTGTTTTTT. Translation gives CASSYQQGFSFTGELFF. This chain joins TRBV4-1 and TRBJ2-2, with D possibly TRBD1 on 6 matching bases. The CDR3 length is 17 residues. Germline assignment: CDR1 MGHRA and CDR2 YSYEKL. Trimming took 5 bases from V and 4 from J, leaving 20 bases between them.

The chain recombines TRBV4-3 with TRBJ2-3; 7 bases are a match to TRBD2. Germline-derived CDR1 and CDR2 are LGHNA and YSLEER. The trim removed 4 bases at V and 2 bases at J, leaving 9 bases unmatched. The length of the CDR3 is 16 residues. CDR3 nucleotide sequence: TGCGCCAGCAGCCTCGGCGGGCGGGGGAACACAGATACGCAGTATTTT. Translated: CASSLGGRGNTDTQYF.

This sequence joins TRBV6-5 and TRBJ2-2, with D possibly TRBD2 on 5 matching bases. In germline, CDR1 is MNHEY, CDR2 SVGAGI. The CDR3 sequence is 14 residues long. Trimming removed 6 bases at V and 0 bases at J, with 8 bases between. The CDR3 DNA follows: TGTGCCAGCAGGGAGGATCCGAACACCGGGGAGCTGTTTTTT. It yields the protein CASREDPNTGELFF.

Here the CDR3 reads CASSLAKDTQYF. Written as DNA, the CDR3 is TGTGCCAGCAGTTTAGCGAAAGATACGCAGTATTTT. This sequence joins TRBV5-4 and TRBJ2-3, with D tentatively TRBD2 (5 bases). Germline lookup yields CDR1 SGHNT and CDR2 YYREEE (reference sequence). The CDR3 totals 12 residues. Trimming pared 5 bases from V and 5 bases from J, leaving 9 bases between.

The rearrangement links TRBV5-1 to TRBJ1-5; no reliable D call. CDR3 length: 14 amino acids. Germline lookup yields CDR1 SGHRS and CDR2 YFSETQ. The V end lost 0 bases, the J end lost 7 bases, and 11 bases lay between the germline ends. CDR3 loop: CASSLGEEGQPQHF. The CDR3 DNA is TGCGCCAGCAGCTTGGGAGAGGAGGGACAGCCCCAGCATTTT.

This chain joins TRBV19 and TRBJ2-2, with 7 bases lining up with TRBD2. J lost 5 bases, V lost 4 bases, and 16 bases had no gene match. In germline, CDR1 is LNHDA, CDR2 SQIVND (reference sequence). This CDR3 is built from 18 residues. DNA for the CDR3: TGTGCCAGTAGTACAGTGGCCCCTGGCGGGGGATGGACCGGGGAGCTGTTTTTT. Its translation is CASSTVAPGGGWTGELFF. Based on the CDR3 plus reference TRBV19 and TRBJ2-2, the full variable domain is DGGITQSPKYLFRKEGQNVTLSCEQNLNHDAMYWYRQDPGQGLRLIYYSQIVNDFQKGDIAEGYSVSREKKESFPLTVTSAQKNPTAFYLCASSTVAPGGGWTGELFFGEGSRLTVL.

The chain uses TRBV7-6 and TRBJ1-4, with a weak D call TRBD1 (5 bases). The CDR3 covers 14 residues. V was pared by 5 bases and J by 8 bases, with 15 bases between. Germline CDR1 is SGHVS and CDR2 is FNYEAQ. Here the CDR3 reads CASSPVSRGEKLFF. The DNA of the CDR3 is TGTGCCAGCAGCCCCGTGAGTCGGGGGGAAAAACTGTTTTTT. Combining the CDR3 with reference TRBV7-6 and TRBJ1-4 gives the whole variable domain GAGVSQSPRYKVTKRGQDVALRCDPISGHVSLYWYRQALGQGPEFLTYFNYEAQQDKSGLPNDRFSAERPEGSISTLTIQRTEQRDSAMYRCASSPVSRGEKLFFGSGTQLSVL.

CDR3 protein: CASSFTGLSTDTQYF. The DNA of the CDR3 is TGTGCCAGCAGTTTCACAGGTCTAAGCACAGATACGCAGTATTTT. The gene calls are TRBV6-5 and TRBJ2-3, with D tentatively TRBD1 (5 bases). CDR1 is MNHEY and CDR2 is SVGAGI in the germline V gene. This CDR3 spans 15 amino acids. V was shortened by 4 bases and J by 0 bases, with 11 bases between the two germline ends.

The chain carries TRBV29-1 and TRBJ1-2; TRBD1 matches 7 bases. CDR3 size: 14 residues. With 6 bases clipped from V and 5 bases from J, the junction kept 12 bases outside the gene matches. CDR1 is SQVTM and CDR2 is ANQGSEA in the germline V gene. The CDR3 region is CSVVTGTERYGYTF. As DNA, the CDR3 is TGCAGCGTCGTTACCGGGACAGAGCGGTATGGCTACACCTTC.

V gene TRBV5-4 combines with J gene TRBJ1-1; 8 nucleotides match TRBD1. J was trimmed by 4 bases and V by 3 bases; bases with no gene match: 11. Germline assignment: CDR1 SGHNT and CDR2 YYREEE (reference sequence). The CDR3 runs to 16 residues. CDR3 in amino acids: CASSSPGQALLTEAFF. CDR3 bases: TGTGCCAGCAGCTCACCGGGACAGGCTTTACTCACTGAAGCTTTCTTT.

This clone has just a few counts. V gene TRBV19 combines with J gene TRBJ1-2, with 10 bases that match TRBD1. With 9 bases clipped from V and 9 bases from J, the junction kept 13 bases outside the gene matches. From germline, CDR1 is LNHDA and CDR2 SQIVND (reference sequence). This CDR3 comprises 14 residues. CDR3 amino acids: CASISTGQGYRYTF. In DNA form, the CDR3 reads TGTGCCAGCATAAGTACGGGACAGGGGTATCGCTACACCTTC.

The J gene is TRBJ1-1, the V gene TRBV4-1; no definite D call. V was clipped by 4 bases and J by 4 bases, with 13 bases between them. Germline-derived CDR1 and CDR2 are MGHRA and YSYEKL. CDR3 size: 14 residues. CDR3 nucleotide sequence: TGCGCCAGCAGCCTTCGACATTCAGGCACTGAAGCTTTCTTT. It codes for CASSLRHSGTEAFF.

The chain combines TRBV14 with TRBJ1-4; D is uncertain. From germline, CDR1 is SGHDN and CDR2 FVKESK. V lost 4 bases and J lost 4, with 16 bases in between. This CDR3 has 16 amino acids. CDR3 region: CASSPGIREDNEKLFF. The CDR3 nucleotides read TGTGCCAGCAGCCCAGGCATAAGGGAGGATAATGAAAAACTGTTTTTT.

This rearrangement joins TRBV5-1 to TRBJ2-2; 12 bases map to TRBD1. J lost 3 bases, V lost 2 bases, and 5 bases had no gene match. The CDR3 is 17 amino acids. Per the germline V gene, CDR1 is SGHRS and CDR2 is YFSETQ. This CDR3 is CASSFGTGGGYTGELFF. CDR3 DNA: TGCGCCAGCAGCTTTGGGACAGGGGGCGGCTACACCGGGGAGCTGTTTTTT. Looking up the rest from reference TRBV5-1 and TRBJ2-2 gives the full variable domain: KAGVTQTPRYLIKTRGQQVTLSCSPISGHRSVSWYQQTPGQGLQFLFEYFSETQRNKGNFPGRFSGRQFSNSRSEMNVSTLELGDSALYLCASSFGTGGGYTGELFFGEGSRLTVL.

The chain has TRBV7-2 and TRBJ1-4; D is perhaps TRBD1 (5 bases). Germline CDR1 is SGHTA and CDR2 is FQGNSA. Between the trimmed V and J ends, which lost 4 bases and 8 bases, there was a span of 11 bases. This CDR3 region has 13 residues. The CDR3 sequence is CASSSKGDEKLFF. The CDR3 nucleotides read TGTGCCAGCAGCTCAAAAGGGGACGAAAAACTGTTTTTT.

This chain uses TRBV10-3 with TRBJ2-7; no reliable D call. The CDR3 contains 14 residues. V gave up 2 bases and J gave up 2 bases, with 10 bases separating them. The V gene's germline CDR1 is ENHRY and CDR2 SYGVKD. CDR3 DNA: TGTGCCATCAGTGAGCCCTCGGGTCCCTACGAGCAGTACTTC. This codes for CAISEPSGPYEQYF.

This rearrangement joins TRBV20-1 to TRBJ1-2; tentative D call: TRBD1 (5 bases). CDR1 and CDR2 from the germline V gene are DFQATT and SNEGSKA (reference sequence). V gave up 3 bases and J gave up 8 bases, with 16 bases separating them. The CDR3 totals 13 residues. Here the CDR3 DNA reads TGCAGTGCTAGTCCCGACAGCCCCTGGGGCTACACCTTC. Amino acids: CSASPDSPWGYTF.

This sequence joins TRBV5-4 and TRBJ2-1, with TRBD1 identical over 9 bases. The germline CDR1 and CDR2 sequences are SGHNT and YYREEE (reference sequence). The V gene end was trimmed by 3 bases and the J gene end by 7 bases; junction bases not matched to a gene: 5. The CDR3 runs 14 residues. The CDR3 protein is CASSSGTGLNEQFF. The CDR3 DNA is TGTGCCAGCAGCTCCGGGACAGGGTTAAATGAGCAGTTCTTC.

The rearrangement uses TRBV2 and TRBJ2-5; D possibly corresponds to TRBD2 (6 bases). Germline CDR1 reads SNHLY; CDR2 reads FYNNEI. Trimming left V 6 bases short and J 2 bases short, with 10 bases between. The CDR3 consists of 13 residues. CDR3 in amino acids: CASSIGRQETQYF. In DNA form, the CDR3 reads TGTGCCAGCAGCATAGGGAGGCAAGAGACCCAGTACTTC.

This chain uses TRBV6-5 with TRBJ2-5, with 9 positions matching TRBD2. There are 15 residues in the CDR3. The V segment lost 6 bases and the J segment 4 bases; nucleotides outside the gene matches: 9. CDR1 and CDR2 from the germline V gene are MNHEY and SVGAGI. The CDR3 sequence is CASRKSGGPVETQYF. CDR3 nucleotide sequence: TGTGCCAGCAGGAAGAGCGGGGGGCCCGTAGAGACCCAGTACTTC.

The chain has TRBV9 and TRBJ2-7; no reliable D call. The ends were cut back, 3 bases at V and 0 bases at J, with 4 bases in the middle. Germline values: CDR1 SGDLS, CDR2 YYNGEE. CDR3 size: 12 residues. The CDR3 region is CASSANSYEQYF. CDR3 nucleotides: TGTGCCAGCAGCGCCAACTCCTACGAGCAGTACTTC.

This chain joins TRBV6-4 and TRBJ1-5; D uncertain. CDR1 and CDR2 from the germline V gene are MRHNA and SNTAGT. The CDR3 runs 13 residues. Trimming shortened V by 2 bases and J by 7 bases, and 9 bases separated the two germline ends. CDR3: CASSDGVSQPQHF. The DNA for the CDR3 is TGTGCCAGCAGTGACGGGGTTAGCCAGCCCCAGCATTTT.

This chain joins TRBV27 and TRBJ1-5; 8 bases are shared with TRBD1. V dropped 2 bases and J dropped 5; count of bases not matched to a gene: 14. Germline CDR1 is MNHEY and CDR2 is SMNVEV (reference sequence). The CDR3 totals 18 residues. Here the CDR3 reads CASSLETPDRGFDQPQHF. In nucleotides, the CDR3 is TGTGCCAGCAGTTTAGAGACTCCAGACAGGGGATTCGATCAGCCCCAGCATTTT.

This chain links TRBV4-3 with TRBJ2-3; 12 nucleotides align to TRBD2. CDR3 size: 17 residues. V was clipped by 0 bases and J by 7 bases; unmatched bases: 8. In germline, CDR1 is LGHNA, CDR2 YSLEER. CDR3 region: CASSQDLLAGGRNTQYF. CDR3 sequence (DNA): TGCGCCAGCAGCCAAGATCTGCTAGCGGGGGGGAGAAATACGCAGTATTTT.